The clone carrying this T cell receptor (beta chain) was picked up one time. TCR beta CDR3 sequences were amplified from RNA transcripts. First-round RT-PCR of the TCR CDR3 relied on the HTBI primer set. TCRdb independently ran MiXCR on the multiplex PCR reads; one entry per CDR3 protein. Here the sample spans hundreds of thousands of distinct CDR3 sequences, 38% being singletons. This CDR3 is 14 amino acids long. Germline assignment: CDR1 DFQATT and CDR2 SNEGSKA (reference sequence). Trimming pared 0 bases from V and 3 bases from J, leaving 9 bases between. The data are from a study of T cells in Graves' hyperthyroidism and ophthalmopathy.

Sequencing input: blood. This chain joins TRBV20-1 and TRBJ1-5; D perhaps matches TRBD1 (5 bases). The clonotype was recovered from a man aged 18 to 29 with Graves' hyperthyroidism. CDR3 DNA: TGCAGTGCTAGAGAAGACAGAAACAATCAGCCCCAGCATTTT. It encodes CSAREDRNNQPQHF.